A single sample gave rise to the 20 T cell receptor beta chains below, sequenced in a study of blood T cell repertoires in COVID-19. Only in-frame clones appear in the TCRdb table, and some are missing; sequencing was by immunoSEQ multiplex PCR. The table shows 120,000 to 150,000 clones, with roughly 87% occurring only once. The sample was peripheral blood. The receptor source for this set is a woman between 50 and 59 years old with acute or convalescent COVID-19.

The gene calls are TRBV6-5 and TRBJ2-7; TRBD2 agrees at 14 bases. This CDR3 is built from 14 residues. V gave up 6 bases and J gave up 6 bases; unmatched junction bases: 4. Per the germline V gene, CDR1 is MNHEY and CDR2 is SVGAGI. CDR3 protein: CASRGLAGALEQYF. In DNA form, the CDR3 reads TGTGCCAGCAGGGGACTAGCGGGAGCTCTCGAGCAGTACTTC.

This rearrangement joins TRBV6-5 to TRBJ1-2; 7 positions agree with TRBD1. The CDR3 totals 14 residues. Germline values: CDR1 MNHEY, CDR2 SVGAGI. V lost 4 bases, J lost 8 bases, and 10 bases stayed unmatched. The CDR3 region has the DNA TGTGCCAGCAGTTCCTTTCAGGGGGTTGGCGGCTACACCTTC. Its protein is CASSSFQGVGGYTF.

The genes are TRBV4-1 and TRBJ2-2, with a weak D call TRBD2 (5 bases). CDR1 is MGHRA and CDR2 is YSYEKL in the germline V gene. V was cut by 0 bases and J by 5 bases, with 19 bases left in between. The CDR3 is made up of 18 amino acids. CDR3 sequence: CASSQDLERWYVTGELFF. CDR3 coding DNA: TGCGCCAGCAGCCAAGATCTAGAGCGGTGGTATGTTACCGGGGAGCTGTTTTTT.

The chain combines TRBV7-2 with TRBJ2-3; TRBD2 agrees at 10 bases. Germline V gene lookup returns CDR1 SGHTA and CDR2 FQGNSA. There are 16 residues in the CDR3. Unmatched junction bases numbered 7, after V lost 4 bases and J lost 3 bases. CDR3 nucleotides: TGTGCCAGCAGCTCCCGAGCGGGGGGGCCAACAGATACGCAGTATTTT. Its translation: CASSSRAGGPTDTQYF. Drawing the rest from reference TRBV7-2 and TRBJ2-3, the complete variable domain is GAGVSQSPSNKVTEKGKDVELRCDPISGHTALYWYRQSLGQGLEFLIYFQGNSAPDKSGLPSDRFSAERTGGSVSTLTIQRTQQEDSAVYLCASSSRAGGPTDTQYFGPGTRLTVL.

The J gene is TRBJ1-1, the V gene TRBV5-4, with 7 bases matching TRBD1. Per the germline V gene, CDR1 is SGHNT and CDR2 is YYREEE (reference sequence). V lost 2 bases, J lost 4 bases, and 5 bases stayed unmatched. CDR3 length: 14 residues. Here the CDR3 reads CASSFPGGTTEAFF. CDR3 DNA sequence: TGTGCCAGCAGCTTCCCAGGGGGTACCACTGAAGCTTTCTTT.

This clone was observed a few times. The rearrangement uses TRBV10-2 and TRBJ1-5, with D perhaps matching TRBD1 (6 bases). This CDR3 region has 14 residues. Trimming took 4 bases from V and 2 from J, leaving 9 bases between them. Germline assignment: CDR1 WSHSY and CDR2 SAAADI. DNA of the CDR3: TGCGCCAGCAGTGTACAGGGAGGCAATCAGCCCCAGCATTTT. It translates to CASSVQGGNQPQHF.

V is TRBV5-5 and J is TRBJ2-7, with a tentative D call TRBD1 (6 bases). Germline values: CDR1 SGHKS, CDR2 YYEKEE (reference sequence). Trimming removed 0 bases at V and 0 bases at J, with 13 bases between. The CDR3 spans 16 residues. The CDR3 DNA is TGTGCCAGCAGCTTGGGAGGGACACCGAGCTCCTACGAGCAGTACTTC. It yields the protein CASSLGGTPSSYEQYF.

The CDR3 sequence is CASSLQGAHVTEAFF. The DNA for the CDR3 is TGTGCCAGCAGTTTACAGGGGGCTCACGTCACTGAAGCTTTCTTT. The rearrangement uses TRBV28 and TRBJ1-1; TRBD1 matches at 8 bases. The J segment lost 4 bases and the V segment lost 2 bases, leaving 6 bases of the junction unmatched. The CDR3 runs 15 residues. Germline V gene lookup returns CDR1 MDHEN and CDR2 SYDVKM.

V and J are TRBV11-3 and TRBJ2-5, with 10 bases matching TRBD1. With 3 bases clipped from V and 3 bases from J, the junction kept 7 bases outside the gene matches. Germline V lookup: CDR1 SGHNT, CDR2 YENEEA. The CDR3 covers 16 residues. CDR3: CASSFGTGVIEETQYF. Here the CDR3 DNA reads TGTGCCAGCAGCTTTGGGACAGGGGTCATAGAAGAGACCCAGTACTTC.

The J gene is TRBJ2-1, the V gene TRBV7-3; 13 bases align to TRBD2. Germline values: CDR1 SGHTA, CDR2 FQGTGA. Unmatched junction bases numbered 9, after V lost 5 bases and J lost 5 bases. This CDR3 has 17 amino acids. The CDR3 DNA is TGTGCCAGCAGCGAAAGGGGACTAGCGGGACGACACAATGAGCAGTTCTTC. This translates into CASSERGLAGRHNEQFF.

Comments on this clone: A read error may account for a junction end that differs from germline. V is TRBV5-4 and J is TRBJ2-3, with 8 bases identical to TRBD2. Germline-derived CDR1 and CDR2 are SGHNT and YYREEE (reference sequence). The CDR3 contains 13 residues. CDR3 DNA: TGTGCCAGCAGCAATCAGGGGTCTAGCGGGCTGAATTTT. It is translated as CASSNQGSSGLNF.

DNA of the CDR3: TGTGCCAGCACCCGGGCGGACTTCGGGGGCTATGGCTACACCTTC. It yields the protein CASTRADFGGYGYTF. The chain uses TRBV9 and TRBJ1-2, with D tentatively TRBD1 (5 bases). Trimming pared 6 bases from V and 4 bases from J, leaving 19 bases between. The length of the CDR3 is 15 residues. Germline V CDR1 and CDR2: SGDLS, YYNGEE.

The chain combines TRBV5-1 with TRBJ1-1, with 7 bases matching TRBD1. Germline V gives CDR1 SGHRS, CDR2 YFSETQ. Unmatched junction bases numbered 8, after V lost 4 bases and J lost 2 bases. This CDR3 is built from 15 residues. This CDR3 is CASSPLGQQNTEAFF. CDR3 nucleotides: TGCGCCAGCAGCCCCCTGGGACAGCAAAACACTGAAGCTTTCTTT.

CDR3 loop: CASSDRDRGGYTF. DNA of the CDR3: TGTGCCAGCAGCGACCGGGACAGAGGTGGCTACACCTTC. The rearrangement links TRBV6-5 to TRBJ1-2, with 7 nucleotides matching TRBD1. CDR1 and CDR2 (germline): MNHEY, SVGAGI. The CDR3 length is 13 residues. J lost 7 bases, V lost 6 bases, and 8 bases had no gene match.

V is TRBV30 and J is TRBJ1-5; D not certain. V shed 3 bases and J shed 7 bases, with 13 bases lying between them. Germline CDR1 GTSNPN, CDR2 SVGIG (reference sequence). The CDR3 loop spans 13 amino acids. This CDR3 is CAWSVYSGQPQHF. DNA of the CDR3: TGTGCCTGGAGCGTTTATTCGGGGCAGCCCCAGCATTTT. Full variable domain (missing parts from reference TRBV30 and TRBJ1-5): SQTIHQWPATLVQPVGSPLSLECTVEGTSNPNLYWYRQAAGRGLQLLFYSVGIGQISSEVPQNLSASRPQDRQFILSSKKLLLSDSGFYLCAWSVYSGQPQHFGDGTRLSIL.

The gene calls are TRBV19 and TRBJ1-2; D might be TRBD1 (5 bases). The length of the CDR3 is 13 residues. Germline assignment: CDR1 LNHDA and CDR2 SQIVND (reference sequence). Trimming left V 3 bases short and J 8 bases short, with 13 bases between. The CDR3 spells CASSIGRVDGYTF. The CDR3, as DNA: TGTGCCAGTAGTATTGGCAGGGTAGACGGCTACACCTTC. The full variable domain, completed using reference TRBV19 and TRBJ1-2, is DGGITQSPKYLFRKEGQNVTLSCEQNLNHDAMYWYRQDPGQGLRLIYYSQIVNDFQKGDIAEGYSVSREKKESFPLTVTSAQKNPTAFYLCASSIGRVDGYTFGSGTRLTVV.

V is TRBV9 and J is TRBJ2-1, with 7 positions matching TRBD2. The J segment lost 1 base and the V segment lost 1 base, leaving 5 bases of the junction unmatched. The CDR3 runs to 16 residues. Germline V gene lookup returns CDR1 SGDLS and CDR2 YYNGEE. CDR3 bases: TGTGCCAGCAGCGTATCCGCGGGGGAATCCTACAATGAGCAGTTCTTC. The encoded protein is CASSVSAGESYNEQFF.

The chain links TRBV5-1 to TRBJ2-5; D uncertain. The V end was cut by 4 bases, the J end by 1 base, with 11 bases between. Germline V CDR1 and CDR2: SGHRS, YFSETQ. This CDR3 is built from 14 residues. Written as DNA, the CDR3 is TGCGCCAGCAGCGTTGGTCGCGGCCAAGAGACCCAGTACTTC. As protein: CASSVGRGQETQYF.

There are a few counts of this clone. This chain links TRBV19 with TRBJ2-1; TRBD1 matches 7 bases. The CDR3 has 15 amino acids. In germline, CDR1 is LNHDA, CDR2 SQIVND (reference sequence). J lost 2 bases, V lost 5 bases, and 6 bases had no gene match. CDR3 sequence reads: CASSLDRVPYNEQFF. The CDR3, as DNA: TGTGCCAGTAGTCTCGACAGGGTCCCCTACAATGAGCAGTTCTTC.

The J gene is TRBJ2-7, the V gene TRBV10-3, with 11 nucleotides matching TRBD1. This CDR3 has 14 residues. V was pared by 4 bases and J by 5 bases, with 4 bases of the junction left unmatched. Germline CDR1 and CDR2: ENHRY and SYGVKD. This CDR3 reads CAISAGQGANEQYF. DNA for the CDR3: TGTGCCATCAGTGCTGGACAGGGGGCAAACGAGCAGTACTTC.